One TCR beta chain is described in this entry. This specimen belongs to a study of blood T cell repertoires in COVID-19. V lost 3 bases, J lost 7 bases, and 13 bases lay in between. The CDR3 runs to 13 residues. In germline, CDR1 is SGHVS, CDR2 FQNEAQ. Sequenced by immunoSEQ multiplex PCR; TCRdb stores in-frame clones only, minus some. The table shows approximately 220,000 clones, with 85% occurring only once. This TCR was sampled from a man between 40 and 49 years old who had recovered from COVID-19. The gene calls are TRBV7-8 and TRBJ2-7; D remains ambiguous. The specimen sequenced was PBMCs or T cells enriched from blood (not recorded which). This CDR3 reads CASSLKPPREQYF. The CDR3 bases are TGTGCCAGCAGCTTGAAACCCCCCCGGGAGCAGTACTTC.